The present entry profiles one T cell receptor beta chain with its context. Its antigen is still unknown. The data stem from a study of cytomegalovirus exposure and HLA in healthy donors. Broader study findings: V- and J-gene trimming in TCR beta was tied to a missense DCLRE1C variant by an analysis performed later. Another analysis was done later, and it associated around 15,000 TCR beta sequences with HLA alleles at 0.05 false discovery rate. Confirmation was obtained in vitro that a few CMV-associated chains are specific for CMV antigens.

Both 60 Vbeta primers and 13 Jbeta primers went into the PCR. Sequencing used immunoSEQ multiplex PCR; TCRdb keeps in-frame clones, though not all of them. The data show roughly 150,000 clones, 70% to 80% seen once. The CDR3 sequence is 17 residues long. Germline V gene sequence: CDR1 SNHLY, CDR2 FYNNEI. Germline trimming cut 6 bases from V and 1 base from J; bases unmatched to any gene: 5. The chain links TRBV2 to TRBJ2-1, with 14 bases lining up with TRBD2. Sequencing used PBMCs. This TCR was sampled from a man aged 35-49 years in good health and CMV-seropositive. As DNA, the CDR3 is TGTGCCAGCAGGTGGGGACTAGCGGGAGTTTCCTACAATGAGCAGTTCTTC. It yields the protein CASRWGLAGVSYNEQFF.